A single sample gave rise to the 20 T cell receptor beta chains below, sequenced in a study of T cell changes during pregnancy in multiple sclerosis (dated by TCRdb to between 2017 and 2020). The protocol used for the library was the immunoSEQ multiplex PCR assay. Sourced from immuneACCESS, this table was stored by TCRdb with only in-frame sequences that have V and J called. A share of the clones is absent; for the studies checked, an unresolved V gene accounts for under half, and the remainder has no known explanation. The sample table contains tens of thousands of clones; only one count was recorded for approximately 87% of them. The ten largest account for 1.5% of the sample. The sequencing here drew on peripheral blood, taken in the first trimester of pregnancy. The receptors come from a female donor in good health, enrolled as a control in a pregnancy study.

This clone was recorded only once. The rearrangement uses TRBV7-9 and TRBJ2-7, with D perhaps matching TRBD2 (5 bases). The V gene lost 5 bases and the J gene lost 2 bases, with 13 bases spanning the gap. This CDR3 comprises 14 residues. Germline-derived CDR1 and CDR2 are SEHNR and FQNEAQ (reference sequence). The CDR3 loop is CASSLPRETYEQYF. The CDR3 DNA reads TGTGCCAGCAGCCTCCCGAGGGAAACCTACGAGCAGTACTTC.

This chain joins TRBV2 and TRBJ1-2; D might be TRBD1 (6 bases). CDR1 is SNHLY, CDR2 FYNNEI, per germline. Between the trimmed V and J ends, which lost 9 bases and 1 base, there was a span of 12 bases. The CDR3 extends over 13 amino acids. The CDR3 DNA reads TGTGCCAGAGTACAGGGATATAACTATGGCTACACCTTC. As protein: CARVQGYNYGYTF.

The CDR3 protein is CASNPTRGQETQYF. CDR3 DNA: TGTGCCAGCAACCCGACCCGGGGCCAAGAGACCCAGTACTTC. The genes are TRBV6-5 and TRBJ2-5, with D tentatively TRBD2 (5 bases). Trimming took off 7 bases at V and 1 base at J, with 13 bases between the two ends. Germline loops: CDR1 MNHEY, CDR2 SVGAGI. The CDR3 is 14 amino acids.

The chain uses TRBV5-1 and TRBJ2-3; D ambiguous. This CDR3 contains 15 residues. Germline V gene lookup returns CDR1 SGHRS and CDR2 YFSETQ. V was pared by 4 bases and J by 2 bases, with 14 bases between. The CDR3 DNA follows: TGCGCCAGCAGCCCTCTTCCTCTACCCACAGATACGCAGTATTTT. This codes for CASSPLPLPTDTQYF.

This chain links TRBV7-9 with TRBJ2-1, with 11 nucleotides matching TRBD1. Unmatched junction bases numbered 6, after V lost 4 bases and J lost 4 bases. CDR3 length: 16 residues. CDR1 SEHNR and CDR2 FQNEAQ come from the germline V gene (reference sequence). The CDR3 protein is CASSWLGQGDYNEQFF. The CDR3 nucleotides are TGTGCCAGCAGCTGGCTGGGACAGGGGGATTACAATGAGCAGTTCTTC.

This clone was detected a few times. This chain connects TRBV7-2 to TRBJ2-3; 11 bases are a match to TRBD2. The CDR3 runs to 19 residues. The V gene end was trimmed by 5 bases and the J gene end by 1 base; junction bases not matched to a gene: 14. CDR1 SGHTA and CDR2 FQGNSA come from the germline V gene. The DNA for the CDR3 is TGTGCCAGCAGCCAGAATCTAGCGGGGGGCCCGTTAGGCACAGATACGCAGTATTTT. It specifies CASSQNLAGGPLGTDTQYF.

The genes are TRBV29-1 and TRBJ2-7; TRBD1 aligns across 9 bases. The CDR3 sequence is 14 residues long. J gave up 7 bases and V 6 bases, and 13 bases lay outside the gene matches. Per germline, CDR1 SQVTM and CDR2 ANQGSEA. DNA of the CDR3: TGCAGCGTCGAATACGGGACAGGGAACTTGGAGCAGTACTTC. This codes for CSVEYGTGNLEQYF.

This clone was found once. The chain is built from TRBV29-1 and TRBJ2-5, with D possibly matching TRBD1 (6 bases). V gave up 6 bases and J gave up 4 bases, with 21 bases separating them. In germline, CDR1 is SQVTM, CDR2 ANQGSEA. This CDR3 has 15 amino acids. This chain's CDR3 is CSVYTAGVPGETQYF. The DNA for the CDR3 is TGCAGCGTCTACACCGCAGGGGTACCGGGAGAGACCCAGTACTTC. The whole variable domain, remainder taken from reference TRBV29-1 and TRBJ2-5, is SAVISQKPSRDICQRGTSLTIQCQVDSQVTMMFWYRQQPGQSLTLIATANQGSEATYESGFVIDKFPISRPNLTFSTLTVSNMSPEDSSIYLCSVYTAGVPGETQYFGPGTRLLVL.

The chain uses TRBV19 and TRBJ1-2; no definite D call. CDR1 and CDR2 (germline): LNHDA, SQIVND (reference sequence). Trimming shortened V by 8 bases and J by 7 bases, and 17 bases separated the two germline ends. The CDR3 length is 13 residues. CDR3 in DNA: TGTGCCAGTGGGCCGAGGGAGTCCCCTGGCTACACCTTC. The encoded protein is CASGPRESPGYTF.

V usage is TRBV30 and J usage is TRBJ1-5, with D possibly being TRBD1 (5 bases). V dropped 2 bases and J dropped 7 bases, with 12 bases sitting between them. Germline V CDR1 and CDR2: GTSNPN, SVGIG (reference sequence). The CDR3 covers 13 residues. CDR3 nucleotides: TGTGCCTGGAGTCAGGGATTGACCCAGCCCCAGCATTTT. Translation: CAWSQGLTQPQHF.

This CDR3 is CASSSGLETQYF. CDR3 sequence (DNA): TGTGCCAGCAGTTCTGGGCTGGAGACCCAGTACTTC. V gene TRBV28 combines with J gene TRBJ2-5; unclear D gene. The ends were cut back, 4 bases at V and 5 bases at J, with 8 bases in the middle. The CDR3 has 12 amino acids. CDR1 and CDR2 (germline): MDHEN, SYDVKM.

This sequence joins TRBV19 and TRBJ2-2, with D possibly being TRBD1 (5 bases). The CDR3 extends over 14 amino acids. V was clipped by 3 bases and J by 3 bases, with 8 bases between them. The germline V gene encodes CDR1 LNHDA and CDR2 SQIVND (reference sequence). The CDR3 coding sequence is TGTGCCAGTAGTATGGGCAGGGACACCGGGGAGCTGTTTTTT. The encoded protein is CASSMGRDTGELFF.

The chain joins TRBV7-3 to TRBJ2-3; D gene unclear. V shed 4 bases and J shed 6 bases, with 23 bases lying between them. The CDR3 loop spans 17 amino acids. Germline lookup yields CDR1 SGHTA and CDR2 FQGTGA. CDR3 DNA: TGTGCCAGCAGCTCCATTTCTGGTCTTCACTCGTCGGATACGCAGTATTTT. Protein product: CASSSISGLHSSDTQYF.

The table lists this clone with many counts. For the CDR3, the DNA is TGTGCCAGCAGCCAAGATATGAGCTCTGGGGCCAACGTCCTGACTTTC. It specifies CASSQDMSSGANVLTF. The chain joins TRBV4-2 to TRBJ2-6, with D unclear. Trimming removed 0 bases from V and 0 bases from J, with 6 bases in between. Germline-derived CDR1 and CDR2 are LGHNA and YNFKEQ. CDR3 length equals 16 residues.

With respect to this clone: A junction boundary mismatches the germline segment, possibly from a read error. The chain combines TRBV29-1 with TRBJ2-1; D gene ambiguous. There are 9 residues in the CDR3. The germline V gene encodes CDR1 SQVTM and CDR2 ANQGSEA. The CDR3 spells CSVETGDIF. Written as DNA, the CDR3 is TGCAGCGTTGAGACTGGCGATATCTTC.

This sequence joins TRBV5-8 and TRBJ2-3; 8 positions agree with TRBD2. The V and J ends lost 0 bases and 2 bases, in that order; junction bases with no gene match: 5. The CDR3 consists of 16 residues. Germline V lookup: CDR1 SGHTS, CDR2 YDEGEE. The CDR3 DNA sequence: TGTGCCAGCAGCTTGGCCGGGCGGGGGGCCACAGATACGCAGTATTTT. Protein sequence: CASSLAGRGATDTQYF.

The J gene is TRBJ2-2, the V gene TRBV10-1; D not resolved. Trimming took 3 bases from V and 0 from J, leaving 8 bases between them. This CDR3 has 15 amino acids. Germline-derived CDR1 and CDR2 are WNHNN and SYGVQD (reference sequence). CDR3 in amino acids: CASSEYTTNTGELFF. The CDR3 DNA sequence: TGCGCCAGCAGTGAATACACCACGAACACCGGGGAGCTGTTTTTT.

The gene calls are TRBV7-2 and TRBJ2-5; TRBD1 might be the D (6 bases). Germline V lookup: CDR1 SGHTA, CDR2 FQGNSA. The CDR3 consists of 16 residues. Trimming took 4 bases from V and 0 from J, leaving 15 bases between them. Written as DNA, the CDR3 is TGTGCCAGCAGCTACCTTCAGGGGCCCAACCAAGAGACCCAGTACTTC. Its protein is CASSYLQGPNQETQYF.

Points on this clone: Relative to the germline gene, one junction end is altered; a read error may explain this. This chain links TRBV7-7 with TRBJ2-5; possibly TRBD1 for D (6 bases). CDR1 is SSHAT, CDR2 FNYEAQ, per germline (reference sequence). The CDR3 has 14 residues. Here the CDR3 reads CASSPTGAQETQYF. DNA of the CDR3: TGTGCTAGCAGCCCGACAGGCGCACAAGAGACCCAGTACTTC.

This chain links TRBV7-2 with TRBJ1-3; D perhaps matches TRBD1 (6 bases). Trimming removed 6 bases at V and 4 bases at J, with 10 bases between. The CDR3 sequence is 13 residues long. Germline values: CDR1 SGHTA, CDR2 FQGNSA. CDR3 nucleotides: TGTGCCAGCAGTACCGACAGGGGAAACACCATATATTTT. Translated, it gives CASSTDRGNTIYF.